The 30 T cell receptor beta chains below were found in one sample sequenced in a study of T cells after somatic rescue of genetic block. The data were produced by immunoSEQ multiplex PCR, yet TCRdb's version contains in-frame clones alone and is incomplete. Among about 15,000 clones listed, approximately 75% were seen once. Sequencing used peripheral blood mononuclear cells (PBMCs). These receptors came from a boy aged 5-17 years.

The rearrangement uses TRBV4-1 and TRBJ2-2, with 12 bases lining up with TRBD2. Trimming cost V 1 base and J 5 bases; bases outside gene matches: 8. CDR3 size: 18 residues. Germline assignment: CDR1 MGHRA and CDR2 YSYEKL. The chain's CDR3 is CASSQASSGRARTGELFF. CDR3 nucleotide sequence: TGCGCCAGCAGCCAAGCCTCTAGCGGGAGGGCCCGTACCGGGGAGCTGTTTTTT.

This sequence joins TRBV10-3 and TRBJ1-1; no reliable D call. Germline assignment: CDR1 ENHRY and CDR2 SYGVKD. V was shortened by 0 bases and J by 6 bases, with 14 bases between the two germline ends. There are 15 residues in the CDR3. The CDR3 DNA reads as TGTGCCATCAGTGAGTCGAGGTCCCATCTCGCTGAAGCTTTCTTT. This translates into CAISESRSHLAEAFF.

The chain carries TRBV5-4 and TRBJ2-1, with 15 bases aligning to TRBD2. Trimming cost V 1 base and J 9 bases; bases outside gene matches: 5. This CDR3 region has 16 residues. Germline V lookup: CDR1 SGHNT, CDR2 YYREEE (reference sequence). CDR3 region: CASSLRTSGRALEQFF. CDR3 DNA sequence: TGTGCCAGCAGCTTGAGGACTAGCGGGAGGGCCCTTGAGCAGTTCTTC.

The chain links TRBV28 to TRBJ2-7; 9 positions match TRBD1. Germline V gene sequence: CDR1 MDHEN, CDR2 SYDVKM. The CDR3 has 17 residues. Unmatched junction bases numbered 11, after V lost 5 bases and J lost 0 bases. Here the CDR3 reads CASSPTLGQGSSYEQYF. The CDR3 DNA follows: TGTGCCAGCAGTCCCACCCTTGGACAGGGGAGCTCCTACGAGCAGTACTTC.

The CDR3 loop is CASSLELTDTQYF. The CDR3, as DNA: TGTGCCAGCAGCTTAGAACTAACAGATACGCAGTATTTT. The chain is built from TRBV7-9 and TRBJ2-3; no reliable D call. V lost 1 base and J 3 bases, leaving 5 bases between the germline ends. The CDR3 spans 13 residues. The germline gives CDR1 SEHNR, CDR2 FQNEAQ (reference sequence).

The V and J genes are TRBV27 and TRBJ2-7, with 8 positions matching TRBD1. V lost 10 bases, J lost 7 bases, and 9 bases stayed unmatched. The CDR3 runs 12 residues. Germline V gives CDR1 MNHEY, CDR2 SMNVEV (reference sequence). Here the CDR3 DNA reads TGTGCCACCTCGACAGGGGTTGGGGAGCAGTACTTC. It translates to CATSTGVGEQYF.

This chain connects TRBV6-5 to TRBJ1-2, with a tentative D call TRBD1 (5 bases). This CDR3 contains 15 residues. Trimming took off 2 bases at V and 3 bases at J, with 13 bases between the two ends. Germline CDR1 and CDR2: MNHEY and SVGAGI. The CDR3 nucleotides read TGTGCCAGCAGTTACCGGACACTGGGGGACTATGGCTACACCTTC. Translating gives CASSYRTLGDYGYTF.

The chain recombines TRBV19 with TRBJ2-7, with 8 nucleotides matching TRBD2. This CDR3 comprises 14 residues. CDR1 is LNHDA, CDR2 SQIVND, per germline (reference sequence). V lost 5 bases and J lost 2; bases outside the gene matches: 5. The CDR3 reads CASSPGGGPYEQYF. Written as DNA, the CDR3 is TGTGCCAGTAGTCCCGGGGGGGGTCCCTACGAGCAGTACTTC.

In this sample, this clone is medium-sized. V gene TRBV19 combines with J gene TRBJ1-2; possibly TRBD1 for D (6 bases). Germline lookup yields CDR1 LNHDA and CDR2 SQIVND (reference sequence). V dropped 4 bases and J dropped 4 bases, with 10 bases sitting between them. The CDR3 totals 13 residues. Here the CDR3 reads CASSTGEIYGYTF. CDR3 nucleotides: TGTGCCAGTAGTACAGGGGAAATCTATGGCTACACCTTC. Complete variable domain (other parts from reference TRBV19 and TRBJ1-2): DGGITQSPKYLFRKEGQNVTLSCEQNLNHDAMYWYRQDPGQGLRLIYYSQIVNDFQKGDIAEGYSVSREKKESFPLTVTSAQKNPTAFYLCASSTGEIYGYTFGSGTRLTVV.

The chain uses TRBV20-1 and TRBJ2-5; 9 bases agree with TRBD1. The CDR3 contains 10 residues. The germline gives CDR1 DFQATT, CDR2 SNEGSKA (reference sequence). The CDR3 sequence is CSGQGKTQYF. DNA for the CDR3: TGCAGCGGACAGGGGAAGACCCAGTACTTC.

The chain uses TRBV6-5 and TRBJ2-5; possible D gene TRBD1, 5 bases. The CDR3 contains 15 residues. Germline V gene sequence: CDR1 MNHEY, CDR2 SVGAGI. V shed 8 bases and J shed 4 bases, with 20 bases lying between them. The CDR3 DNA reads as TGTGCCAGCGGGCCCCCAGGGTTGGGTGGAGAGACCCAGTACTTC. It codes for CASGPPGLGGETQYF.

The rearrangement joins TRBV19 to TRBJ2-2, with 7 bases lining up with TRBD1. Trimming removed 7 bases from V and 7 bases from J; junction bases left unmatched: 12. CDR1 and CDR2 from the germline V gene are LNHDA and SQIVND (reference sequence). CDR3 length: 15 residues. CDR3 in DNA: TGTGCCAGTATCCCACGATTAAACAGGGGCGGGGAGCTGTTTTTT. Residues: CASIPRLNRGGELFF.

The rearrangement joins TRBV19 to TRBJ2-7; D is unresolved. Trimming removed 0 bases at V and 1 base at J, with 13 bases between. Germline V lookup: CDR1 LNHDA, CDR2 SQIVND (reference sequence). CDR3 length equals 16 residues. CDR3 loop: CASSIDAGPQSYEQYF. As DNA, the CDR3 is TGTGCCAGTAGTATAGATGCCGGGCCCCAGTCCTACGAGCAGTACTTC.

This rearrangement joins TRBV30 to TRBJ2-7; D tentatively reads TRBD1 or TRBD2 (5 bases each). V was pared by 2 bases and J by 0 bases, with 17 bases between. CDR1 is GTSNPN and CDR2 is SVGIG in the germline V gene (reference sequence). The CDR3 is 16 residues long. The CDR3 nucleotides are TGTGCCTGGAGTCCGGGGACCTTACCTCTCTCCTACGAGCAGTACTTC. It is translated as CAWSPGTLPLSYEQYF.

The chain has TRBV6-5 and TRBJ2-7; D is tentatively TRBD1 or TRBD2 (5 bases each). There are 13 residues in the CDR3. CDR1 and CDR2 (germline): MNHEY, SVGAGI. V lost 2 bases and J lost 2, with 7 bases in between. CDR3 protein: CASSYRGPYEQYF. The CDR3 nucleotides are TGTGCCAGCAGTTACAGGGGACCCTACGAGCAGTACTTC.

V and J are TRBV6-4 and TRBJ2-2; D is perhaps TRBD1 (5 bases). Germline lookup yields CDR1 MRHNA and CDR2 SNTAGT. The length of the CDR3 is 14 residues. CDR3 bases: TGTGGAGGAAGTAGGCAGGGTAGGACCGGGGAGCTGTTTTTT. The encoded protein is CGGSRQGRTGELFF.

The chain recombines TRBV4-1 with TRBJ2-7; TRBD1 aligns across 7 bases. The CDR3 has 12 amino acids. The germline CDR1 and CDR2 sequences are MGHRA and YSYEKL. Trimming at V came to 9 bases and at J to 2 bases, leaving 4 bases not matched to a gene. The CDR3 protein is CASGDSPYEQYF. CDR3 in DNA: TGCGCCAGTGGGGACAGCCCCTACGAGCAGTACTTC.

This rearrangement joins TRBV28 to TRBJ1-4; 10 nucleotides line up with TRBD1. This CDR3 comprises 14 residues. CDR1 is MDHEN, CDR2 SYDVKM, per germline. J was trimmed by 7 bases and V by 6 bases; bases with no gene match: 5. The CDR3 region has the DNA TGTGCCAGCAGGACAGGGGGCGCGGGTGAAAAACTGTTTTTT. It encodes CASRTGGAGEKLFF. The full variable domain, its missing parts supplied by reference TRBV28 and TRBJ1-4, is DVKVTQSSRYLVKRTGEKVFLECVQDMDHENMFWYRQDPGLGLRLIYFSYDVKMKEKGDIPEGYSVSREKKERFSLILESASTNQTSMYLCASRTGGAGEKLFFGSGTQLSVL.

The rearrangement links TRBV5-1 to TRBJ2-6; D assignment may be TRBD1 or TRBD2 (6 bases each). Trimming stripped 0 bases from V and 4 bases from J, with 14 bases between. Germline loops: CDR1 SGHRS, CDR2 YFSETQ. The CDR3 covers 17 residues. CDR3: CASSLVPGAKGANVLTF. In DNA, the CDR3 is TGCGCCAGCAGCTTGGTTCCGGGGGCGAAAGGGGCCAACGTCCTGACTTTC.

The chain uses TRBV30 and TRBJ2-7; TRBD1 agrees at 8 bases. J was trimmed by 4 bases and V by 3 bases; bases with no gene match: 8. The CDR3 runs 14 residues. The V gene's germline CDR1 is GTSNPN and CDR2 SVGIG (reference sequence). The CDR3, as DNA: TGTGCCTGGAGAGAAGGCAGGGGGCTATACGAGCAGTACTTC. This encodes CAWREGRGLYEQYF.

The chain couples TRBV2 to TRBJ2-1; 10 bases match TRBD1. Trimming took 7 bases from V and 4 from J; bases not matched to a gene: 16. The CDR3 contains 18 residues. Germline lookup yields CDR1 SNHLY and CDR2 FYNNEI. The CDR3 sequence is CASTYTNPGQGRYNEQFF. CDR3 in DNA: TGTGCCAGCACCTACACAAACCCGGGACAGGGGAGGTACAATGAGCAGTTCTTC.

This clone has more than one count but fewer than ten. This chain links TRBV7-8 with TRBJ1-1; the D is unclear. Per the germline V gene, CDR1 is SGHVS and CDR2 is FQNEAQ. The V and J ends lost 2 bases and 0 bases respectively, with 13 bases between them. The CDR3 is 16 residues long. The CDR3 is CASSLLVKFLNTEAFF. Written as DNA, the CDR3 is TGTGCCAGCAGCTTATTGGTTAAGTTTTTGAACACTGAAGCTTTCTTT.

V is TRBV10-2 and J is TRBJ2-7; TRBD1 is a possible D gene (5 bases). V was cut by 0 bases and J by 5 bases, with 17 bases left in between. The CDR3 is 16 residues long. Germline assignment: CDR1 WSHSY and CDR2 SAAADI. The CDR3 DNA sequence: TGCGCCAGCAGTGAGTCCCAAGTCCCAGGGTACAACGAGCAGTACTTC. It is translated as CASSESQVPGYNEQYF.

This sequence joins TRBV5-6 and TRBJ1-3; unclear D gene. CDR3 length: 12 amino acids. V lost 6 bases, J lost 6 bases, and 10 bases lay in between. In germline, CDR1 is SGHDT, CDR2 YYEEEE. CDR3 region: CASNGRLNTIYF. The CDR3 DNA is TGTGCCAGCAATGGCAGACTAAACACCATATATTTT.

This clone appeared a single time. V and J are TRBV25-1 and TRBJ1-1, with 7 bases matching TRBD1. CDR3 length: 16 residues. The germline V gene has CDR1 MGHDK and CDR2 SYGVNS. The trim removed 2 bases at V and 4 bases at J, leaving 10 bases unmatched. The CDR3 DNA sequence: TGTGCCAGCAGTGAAGGGAGGGGGACAGTCAGCACTGAAGCTTTCTTT. Its protein product is CASSEGRGTVSTEAFF.

This chain connects TRBV5-1 to TRBJ1-2; D call uncertain. The CDR3 is 11 residues long. With 3 bases removed from V and 4 bases from J, the gap between germline ends came to 4 bases. Germline V CDR1 and CDR2: SGHRS, YFSETQ. CDR3 nucleotide sequence: TGCGCCAGCAGCTCCTTCTATGGCTACACCTTC. It specifies CASSSFYGYTF.

The count of this clone is one. This chain joins TRBV5-4 and TRBJ1-6, with TRBD1 identical over 8 bases. V gave up 2 bases and J gave up 7 bases; unmatched junction bases: 2. This CDR3 is built from 14 residues. Germline V gives CDR1 SGHNT, CDR2 YYREEE (reference sequence). CDR3 DNA sequence: TGTGCCAGCAGCTTCCGACAGGGGAATTCACCCCTCCACTTT. This sequence encodes CASSFRQGNSPLHF.

The rearrangement uses TRBV7-2 and TRBJ2-3; D is tentatively TRBD1 or TRBD2 (6 bases each). Germline assignment: CDR1 SGHTA and CDR2 FQGNSA. The CDR3 consists of 17 residues. Trimming pared 6 bases from V and 5 bases from J, leaving 24 bases between. CDR3 amino acids: CASSSAGGGLLGDTQYF. The CDR3 DNA reads as TGTGCCAGCAGTTCGGCAGGTGGGGGGCTTCTAGGAGATACGCAGTATTTT.

This chain connects TRBV7-9 to TRBJ1-1; 7 positions agree with TRBD1. Germline CDR1 SEHNR, CDR2 FQNEAQ (reference sequence). With V trimmed by 4 bases and J by 0 bases, 5 bases remained unmatched. The CDR3 extends over 15 amino acids. The CDR3 DNA reads TGTGCCAGCAGCTCCCGGACAGGATTGAACACTGAAGCTTTCTTT. Translation: CASSSRTGLNTEAFF.

V gene TRBV10-3 combines with J gene TRBJ2-1, with D unresolved. V lost 4 bases and J lost 1, with 8 bases in between. CDR3 size: 14 residues. From germline, CDR1 is ENHRY and CDR2 SYGVKD. The CDR3 bases are TGTGCCATCAGTGCCGGGTTATCCTACAATGAGCAGTTCTTC. Amino acids: CAISAGLSYNEQFF.